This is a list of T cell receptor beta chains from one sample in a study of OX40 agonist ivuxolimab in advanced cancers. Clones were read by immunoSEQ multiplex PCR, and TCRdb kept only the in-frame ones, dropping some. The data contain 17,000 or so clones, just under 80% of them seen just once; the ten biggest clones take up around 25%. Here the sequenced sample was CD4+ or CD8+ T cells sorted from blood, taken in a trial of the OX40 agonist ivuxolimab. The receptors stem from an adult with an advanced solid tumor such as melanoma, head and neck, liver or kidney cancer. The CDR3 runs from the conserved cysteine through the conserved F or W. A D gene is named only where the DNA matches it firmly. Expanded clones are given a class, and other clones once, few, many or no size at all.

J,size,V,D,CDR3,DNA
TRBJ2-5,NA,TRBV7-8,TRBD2,CASSISSTSLGKETQYF,TGTGCCAGCAGCATCAGCTCGACTAGCTTAGGCAAAGAGACCCAGTACTTC
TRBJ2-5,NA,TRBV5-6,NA,CASSLKSAQETQYF,TGTGCCAGCAGCTTGAAGTCAGCCCAAGAGACCCAGTACTTC
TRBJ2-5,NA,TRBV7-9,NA,CASSSTGTGQETQYF,TGTGCCAGCAGTTCAACAGGAACAGGGCAAGAGACCCAGTACTTC
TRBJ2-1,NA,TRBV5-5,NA,CASRLRGSYNEQFF,TGTGCCAGCAGGCTTAGGGGTTCCTACAATGAGCAGTTCTTC
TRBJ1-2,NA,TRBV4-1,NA,CASSQDPGGSYGYTF,TGCGCCAGCAGCCAAGACCCGGGAGGATCATATGGCTACACCTTC
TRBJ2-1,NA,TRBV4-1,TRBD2,CASSVAGGVDEQFF,TGCGCCAGCAGCGTAGCGGGAGGGGTAGATGAGCAGTTCTTC
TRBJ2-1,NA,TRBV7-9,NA,CASSEQGKNEQFF,TGTGCCAGCAGCGAACAGGGAAAAAATGAGCAGTTCTTC
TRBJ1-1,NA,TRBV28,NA,CASSFPDRSRAEAFF,TGTGCCAGCAGTTTTCCCGACAGATCGAGGGCTGAAGCTTTCTTT
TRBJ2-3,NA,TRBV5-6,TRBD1,CASSLGTGKDTQYF,TGTGCCAGCAGCTTAGGGACAGGAAAAGATACGCAGTATTTT
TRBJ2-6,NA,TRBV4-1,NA,CASSQGDGANVLTF,TGCGCCAGCAGCCAAGGGGATGGGGCCAACGTCCTGACTTTC
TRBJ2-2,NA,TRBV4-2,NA,CASSQEGGEGYTGELFF,TGTGCCAGCAGCCAAGAAGGGGGGGAGGGTTACACCGGGGAGCTGTTTTTT
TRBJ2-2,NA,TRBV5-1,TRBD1,CASSPPAGTANTGELFF,TGCGCCAGCAGCCCTCCTGCCGGGACAGCGAACACCGGGGAGCTGTTTTTT
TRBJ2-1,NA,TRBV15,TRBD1,CATSRGQGNEQFF,TGTGCCACCAGCAGAGGACAGGGAAATGAGCAGTTCTTC
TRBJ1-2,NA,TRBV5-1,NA,CASSSSGAGYGYTF,TGCGCCAGCAGCTCGAGTGGGGCGGGCTATGGCTACACCTTC
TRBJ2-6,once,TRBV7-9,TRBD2,CASSLAGLAAGANVLTF,TGTGCCAGCAGCTTAGCCGGACTAGCTGCTGGGGCCAACGTCCTGACTTTC
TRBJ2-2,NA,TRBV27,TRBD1,CASSPWTGFTGELFF,TGTGCCAGCAGTCCATGGACAGGGTTCACCGGGGAGCTGTTTTTT
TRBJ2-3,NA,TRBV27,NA,CASSSIRSADTQYF,TGTGCCAGCAGTAGTATAAGGTCGGCAGATACGCAGTATTTT
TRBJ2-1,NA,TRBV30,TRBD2,CAWVGSGGKGNEQFF,TGTGCCTGGGTGGGTAGCGGGGGGAAAGGCAATGAGCAGTTCTTC
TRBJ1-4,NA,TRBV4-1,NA,CASSREAGGEKLFF,TGCGCCAGCAGCCGAGAGGCCGGGGGTGAAAAACTGTTTTTT
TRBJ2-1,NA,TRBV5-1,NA,CASSLSGHYNEQFF,TGCGCCAGCAGCTTATCAGGACACTACAATGAGCAGTTCTTC
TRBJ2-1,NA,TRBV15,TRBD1,CATSIGTGDYNEQFF,TGTGCCACCAGCATAGGGACAGGGGATTACAATGAGCAGTTCTTC
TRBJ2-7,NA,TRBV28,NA,CASSPSRESSYEQYF,TGTGCCAGCAGCCCTTCCAGGGAGAGCTCCTACGAGCAGTACTTC
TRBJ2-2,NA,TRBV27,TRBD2,CASSLKTSGAGELFF,TGTGCCAGCAGTCTCAAGACTAGCGGGGCCGGGGAGCTGTTTTTT
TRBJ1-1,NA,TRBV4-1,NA,CASSLGRQNTEAFF,TGCGCCAGCAGCCTAGGGAGACAGAACACTGAAGCTTTCTTT
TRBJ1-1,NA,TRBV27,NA,CASSLRGDTEAFF,TGTGCCAGCAGTTTGAGGGGGGACACTGAAGCTTTCTTT
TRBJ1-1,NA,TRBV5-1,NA,CASRTGNTEAFF,TGCGCCAGCCGGACGGGGAACACTGAAGCTTTCTTT
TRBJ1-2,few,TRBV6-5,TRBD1,CASSPQGAWYGYTF,TGTGCCAGCAGTCCACAGGGGGCCTGGTATGGCTACACCTTC
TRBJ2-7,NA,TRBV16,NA,CASSQSPTAQYF,TGTGCCAGCAGCCAATCCCCAACAGCCCAGTACTTC
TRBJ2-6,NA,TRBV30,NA,CAWRRGGHNVLTF,TGTGCCTGGAGGCGAGGTGGGCACAACGTCCTGACTTTC
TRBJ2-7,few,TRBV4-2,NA,CASSQDEGGGYEQYF,TGTGCCAGCAGCCAAGATGAAGGGGGGGGTTACGAGCAGTACTTC
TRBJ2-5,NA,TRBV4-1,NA,CASSQDRAQAQYF,TGCGCCAGCAGCCAAGATCGGGCGCAGGCCCAGTACTTC
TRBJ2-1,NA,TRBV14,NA,CASSLGRTAYNEQFF,TGTGCCAGCAGCCTCGGTAGGACAGCCTACAATGAGCAGTTCTTC
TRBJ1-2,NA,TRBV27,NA,CASSFQGGYGYTF,TGTGCCAGCAGTTTTCAGGGAGGCTATGGCTACACCTTC
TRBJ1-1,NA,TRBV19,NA,CASSIVHSSSTEAFF,TGTGCCAGTAGTATCGTTCACAGCTCTAGCACTGAAGCTTTCTTT
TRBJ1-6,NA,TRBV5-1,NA,CASSLTGYHDSPLHF,TGCGCCAGCAGCTTAACAGGGTATCATGATTCACCCCTCCACTTT
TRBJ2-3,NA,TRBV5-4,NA,CASSLYPTGPDTQYF,TGTGCCAGCAGCTTGTACCCGACAGGCCCAGATACGCAGTATTTT
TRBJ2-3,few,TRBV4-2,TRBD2,CASSQELAGGPSDTQYF,TGTGCCAGCAGCCAAGAGCTAGCGGGGGGGCCTTCAGATACGCAGTATTTT
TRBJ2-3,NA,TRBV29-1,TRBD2,CSGGGIDGTRTDTQYF,TGCAGCGGGGGGGGGATTGACGGGACGCGCACAGATACGCAGTATTTT
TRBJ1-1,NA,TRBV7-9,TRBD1,CASSGDRGQSEAFF,TGTGCCAGCAGCGGGGACAGGGGGCAGAGTGAAGCTTTCTTT
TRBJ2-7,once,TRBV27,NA,CASSLSHGSYEQYF,TGTGCCAGCAGTTTATCTCACGGTTCCTACGAGCAGTACTTC
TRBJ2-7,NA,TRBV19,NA,CASSIMGDDYEQYF,TGTGCCAGTAGTATTATGGGGGACGACTACGAGCAGTACTTC
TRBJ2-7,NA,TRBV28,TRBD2,CASGIRASGEEEYF,TGTGCCAGCGGGATTAGGGCTAGCGGGGAGGAGGAGTACTTC
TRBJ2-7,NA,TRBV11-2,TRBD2,CASSSRLAGGYEQYF,TGTGCCAGCAGCTCGAGACTAGCGGGAGGGTACGAGCAGTACTTC
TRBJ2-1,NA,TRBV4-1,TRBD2,CASSQAGLAGEQFF,TGCGCCAGCAGCCAAGCCGGACTAGCGGGGGAGCAGTTCTTC
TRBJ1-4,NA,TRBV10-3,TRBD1,CAISDARGQHNEKLFF,TGTGCCATCAGCGATGCGAGGGGACAGCATAATGAAAAACTGTTTTTT
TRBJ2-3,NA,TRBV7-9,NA,CASSPMAQGRDTQYF,TGTGCCAGCAGCCCCATGGCCCAGGGTAGGGATACGCAGTATTTT
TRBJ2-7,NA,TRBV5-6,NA,CASSLEREQYF,TGTGCCAGCAGCTTGGAGCGCGAGCAGTACTTC
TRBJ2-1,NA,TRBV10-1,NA,CASSESYGSMVEQFF,TGCGCCAGCAGTGAGTCATACGGGTCAATGGTTGAGCAGTTCTTC
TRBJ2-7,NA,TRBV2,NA,CASSDDYEQYF,TGTGCCAGCAGTGATGACTACGAGCAGTACTTC